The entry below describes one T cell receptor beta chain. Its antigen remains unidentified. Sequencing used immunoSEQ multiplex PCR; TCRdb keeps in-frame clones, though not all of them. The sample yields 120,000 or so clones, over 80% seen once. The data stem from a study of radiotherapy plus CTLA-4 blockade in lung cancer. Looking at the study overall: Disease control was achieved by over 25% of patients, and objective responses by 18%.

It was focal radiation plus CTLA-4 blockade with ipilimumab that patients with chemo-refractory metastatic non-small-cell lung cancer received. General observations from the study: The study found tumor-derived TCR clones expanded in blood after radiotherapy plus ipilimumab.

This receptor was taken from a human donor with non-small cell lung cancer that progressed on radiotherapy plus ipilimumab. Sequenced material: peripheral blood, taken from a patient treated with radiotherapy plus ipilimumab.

For the CDR3, the DNA is TGTGCCAGCAGCTATCAATTCCCGCGGACAGGGAGCTCCTACGAGCAGTACTTC. Its translation is CASSYQFPRTGSSYEQYF. The J gene is TRBJ2-7, the V gene TRBV7-2, with 8 bases lining up with TRBD1. The CDR3 loop spans 18 amino acids. V lost 4 bases and J lost 0; bases outside the gene matches: 14. Germline CDR1 is SGHTA and CDR2 is FQGNSA. The variable domain in full, completed from reference TRBV7-2 and TRBJ2-7, reads GAGVSQSPSNKVTEKGKDVELRCDPISGHTALYWYRQSLGQGLEFLIYFQGNSAPDKSGLPSDRFSAERTGGSVSTLTIQRTQQEDSAVYLCASSYQFPRTGSSYEQYFGPGTRLTVT.